This T cell receptor beta chain stems from a study of T cell repertoires in cytomegalovirus infection (dated by TCRdb to between 2018 and 2020). As for the study more broadly: The peptide stimulations were aimed at well-studied HLA-B-restricted epitopes as well as recently identified HLA-C-restricted CMV epitopes, whose presentation resists viral immunomodulation. Donor HLA type was relevant to the analysis, as public TCR beta signatures indicated carriage of CMV infection together with the matching HLA type.

Between the V and J ends, shortened by 4 bases and 6 bases respectively, the junction contains 16 bases. Looking up the germline V gene yields CDR1 SGHVS and CDR2 FQNEAQ. Inclusive of the bounding cysteine and phenylalanine, the CDR3 is 15 residues long. Of all the DNA, just the CDR3 is kept, 45 bases in frame from base 1. The sequencing machine was an Illumina HiSeq 1500. Using fastp trimming at Q25 and MiXCR clonotype assembly, TCRdb reanalyzed the public sequencing data and kept in-frame beta chains. Every entry covers one CDR3 protein and lists the most common genes and DNA from its rows. The sample table lists 550,000 to 850,000 distinct CDR3 sequences, roughly a third of them with a count of one. The ten most abundant clones make up over 15% of the sample. What the work shows at the level of the full study, not this receptor alone: Carriers of CMV infection plus the relevant HLA type were discriminated by the cumulative frequency of public TCR beta family members in the study cohort and in an independent approximately 340-donor cohort. The ex vivo response was dominated by HLA-C-restricted CMV-specific TCR beta clonotypes, which also provided the single most frequent clonotype in two of eight donors.

About this clonotype itself: Its binding antigen is unknown. No base-level quality is on record; no much larger clone is a single base apart.

The treatment or condition label, as the study defines it: in vitro stimulation with specific CMV peptide epitopes to enrich CMV-specific T cells. This sequence was found in a human donor in good health (CMV status not recorded). Some clones in this sample may be carry-over from other donors' samples. The rearrangement combines TRBV7-8 with TRBJ1-5, and perhaps TRBD1 as D gene, on 6 matching bases. Specimen: cultured PBMCs, collected from culture after CMV antigen stimulation. For the CDR3, the sequence is CASSSPPGESQPQHF. The nucleotides are TGTGCCAGCAGCTCCCCCCCAGGGGAAAGTCAGCCCCAGCATTTT.